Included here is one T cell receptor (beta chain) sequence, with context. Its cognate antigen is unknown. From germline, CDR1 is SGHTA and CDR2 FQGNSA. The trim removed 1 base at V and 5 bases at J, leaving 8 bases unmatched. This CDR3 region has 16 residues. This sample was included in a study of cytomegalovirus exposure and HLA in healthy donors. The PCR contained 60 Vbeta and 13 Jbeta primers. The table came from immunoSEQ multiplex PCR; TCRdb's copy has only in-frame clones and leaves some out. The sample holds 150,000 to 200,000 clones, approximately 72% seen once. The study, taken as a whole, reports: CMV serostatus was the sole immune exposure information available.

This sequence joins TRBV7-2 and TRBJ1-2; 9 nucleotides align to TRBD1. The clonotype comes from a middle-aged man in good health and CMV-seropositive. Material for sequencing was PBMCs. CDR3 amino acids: CASSLVPRDRVYGYTF. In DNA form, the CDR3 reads TGTGCCAGCAGCTTAGTCCCCAGGGACAGGGTTTATGGCTACACCTTC.